This T cell receptor (beta chain) was captured in a study of T cell repertoires in cytomegalovirus infection. MiXCR, applied by TCRdb to the reads, yields one record per CDR3 protein. The sample records 250,000 or so distinct CDR3 sequences, 15% to 20% being singletons. V lost 3 bases, J lost 10 bases, and 12 bases lay in between. This CDR3 spans 12 amino acids. Germline lookup yields CDR1 MGHRA and CDR2 YSYEKL. Source material: CD8+ T cells from PBMCs. This TCR was recovered from a human donor in good health (CMV status not recorded). Some clones in this sample may be carry-over from other donors' samples. V is TRBV4-1 and J is TRBJ1-1; D call uncertain. DNA of the CDR3: TGCGCCAGCAGCCAGGATGGGTCCGGAGCTTTCTTT. It is translated as CASSQDGSGAFF.